These 2 T cell receptor beta chains share one sample of origin, sequenced in a study of human CD8 memory T cell subsets. Scientists made TCR beta libraries using UMI-labeled 5' RACE. One entry per CDR3 protein, without DNA, is what TCRdb gives after re-calling the 5' RACE reads. This sample's clone table lists about 18,000 distinct CDR3 sequences. The sample comprised CD8+ T cells from PBMCs. These receptors came from a human donor in good health.

This clonotype shows up as medium-sized by frequency. This chain connects TRBV10-3 to TRBJ2-7. Germline V gives CDR1 ENHRY, CDR2 SYGVKD. CDR3 length equals 11 residues. This CDR3 reads CAISGGTEQYF.

The gene calls are TRBV15 and TRBJ1-5. The germline gives CDR1 LNHNV, CDR2 YYDKDF (reference sequence). This CDR3 spans 15 amino acids. The chain's CDR3 is CATSQGLTSNQPQHF.